Listed below are T cell receptor beta chains from one sample, sequenced in a study of blood T cell repertoires in COVID-19. Using immunoSEQ multiplex PCR, the repertoire was profiled, and TCRdb retains in-frame clones only, with some absent. The top ten hold around 7.9% of the sample, which has a few hundred thousand clones, about 88% seen once. The sequenced sample consisted of PBMCs or T cells enriched from blood (not recorded which). All receptors come from a woman in her sixties who had recovered from COVID-19. The CDR3 runs from the conserved cysteine through the conserved F or W. The D gene is left open where the match is weak. Size tells how often a clone was seen (once, few, many) or the class of an expanded clone, and some rows leave it out.

TRBJ2-1	.	TRBV2	.	14	TGTGCCAGCAAGAGGAAAACCCTCTACAATGAGCAGTTCTTC	CASKRKTLYNEQFF
TRBJ2-6	TRBD1	TRBV10-3	.	16	TGTGCCGTTGCCCCCCAGGGGGCGAACGGGGCCAACGTCCTGACTTTC	CAVAPQGANGANVLTF
TRBJ2-1	.	TRBV30	.	15	TGTGCCTGGAGTCGCCAGGGGAGCTCCTACAATGAGCAGTTCTTC	CAWSRQGSSYNEQFF
TRBJ2-6	.	TRBV7-9	.	16	TGTGCCAGCAGCCCTGACAGTCCCTCTGGGGCCAACGTCCTGACTTTC	CASSPDSPSGANVLTF
TRBJ2-5	TRBD1	TRBV11-2	.	15	TGTGCCAGCAGCTTAGGAGGGGGCTCCCAAGAGACCCAGTACTTC	CASSLGGGSQETQYF
TRBJ1-3	.	TRBV7-2	.	15	TGTGCCAGCAGTTTAACAGGGAGCTCTGGAAACACCATATATTTT	CASSLTGSSGNTIYF
TRBJ2-1	.	TRBV4-2	.	16	TGTGCCAGCAGCCAAGGTGGTGGGGGCCTTTACAATGAGCAGTTCTTC	CASSQGGGGLYNEQFF
TRBJ2-5	.	TRBV6-1	.	16	TGTGCCAGCAATGAAGGGGGAGGGACCTTCAGGGAGACCCAGTACTTC	CASNEGGGTFRETQYF
TRBJ2-5	.	TRBV30	few	13	TGTGCCTGGAGGTTGAGAGGAGGGGAGACCCAGTACTTC	CAWRLRGGETQYF
TRBJ1-1	.	TRBV6-7	.	16	TGTGCCAGCAGTTACTCGAGGGGAGGGAACGACACTGAAGCTTTCTTT	CASSYSRGGNDTEAFF
TRBJ2-6	.	TRBV19	.	16	TGTGCCAGTAGTTCGGGGATGAGCTCTGGGGCCAACGTCCTGACTTTC	CASSSGMSSGANVLTF
TRBJ1-1	TRBD1	TRBV9	.	13	TGTGCCAGCAGCGCCGCGACAGGGGGCTGGGCTTTCTTT	CASSAATGGWAFF
TRBJ1-2	.	TRBV10-3	.	11	TGTGCCATAAAGACAGTTTCAGGCTACACCTTC	CAIKTVSGYTF
TRBJ1-2	.	TRBV29-1	.	11	TGCAGCGTTGATCGAGGGGGTGGCTACACCTTC	CSVDRGGGYTF
TRBJ2-2	.	TRBV6-5	.	15	TGTGCCAGCAGTTACTCCAGACCGGGCACCGGGGAGCTGTTTTTT	CASSYSRPGTGELFF
TRBJ1-6	.	TRBV6-5	.	14	TGTGCCAGCAGTCCCAGGGGTCGGAATTCACCCCTCCACTTT	CASSPRGRNSPLHF
TRBJ2-5	.	TRBV2	.	15	TGTGCCAGCAGAAGGGAGGGGGTCGGACGAGAGACCCAGTACTTC	CASRREGVGRETQYF